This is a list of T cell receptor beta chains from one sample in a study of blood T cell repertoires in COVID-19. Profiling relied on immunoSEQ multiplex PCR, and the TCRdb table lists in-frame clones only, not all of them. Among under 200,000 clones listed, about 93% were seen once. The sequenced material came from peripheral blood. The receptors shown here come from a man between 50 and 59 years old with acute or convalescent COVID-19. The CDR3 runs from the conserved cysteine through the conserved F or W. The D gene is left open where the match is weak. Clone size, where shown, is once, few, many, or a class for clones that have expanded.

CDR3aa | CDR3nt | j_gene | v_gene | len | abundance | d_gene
CATEREPGRAQFF | TGTGCCACAGAGCGGGAACCCGGTCGGGCGCAGTTCTTC | TRBJ2-1 | TRBV6-1 | 13 | . | TRBD2
CASRHPDRAYEQYF | TGTGCCAGCAGACATCCGGACAGGGCTTACGAGCAGTACTTC | TRBJ2-7 | TRBV28 | 14 | . | TRBD1
CASSLERAGYTF | TGCGCCAGCAGCTTGGAGCGGGCCGGCTACACCTTC | TRBJ1-2 | TRBV5-1 | 12 | . | .
CASSESLAFF | TGTGCCAGCAGTGAATCCCTAGCTTTCTTT | TRBJ1-1 | TRBV6-1 | 10 | . | .
CASSLAHRGGNQPQHF | TGTGCTAGCAGCTTAGCTCACAGGGGAGGCAATCAGCCCCAGCATTTT | TRBJ1-5 | TRBV7-7 | 16 | . | TRBD1
CASSDTPGTSENNEQFF | TGTGCCAGCAGTGACACCCCCGGGACTAGCGAGAACAATGAGCAGTTCTTC | TRBJ2-1 | TRBV6-1 | 17 | . | TRBD2
CATRTNLATQYF | TGCGCCACCCGTACCAACCTAGCGACCCAGTACTTC | TRBJ2-5 | TRBV10-2 | 12 | . | .
CASSLGGHPPAFF | TGTGCCAGCAGTTTAGGAGGGCACCCGCCTGCTTTCTTT | TRBJ1-1 | TRBV28 | 13 | . | .
CASSQGGAGRETQYF | TGCGCCAGCAGCCAGGGTGGAGCGGGGCGCGAGACCCAGTACTTC | TRBJ2-5 | TRBV5-1 | 15 | . | TRBD2
CASSAGQGSETQYF | TGTGCCAGCAGTGCGGGACAAGGTTCGGAGACCCAGTACTTC | TRBJ2-5 | TRBV2 | 14 | . | .
CAISDPGGGDTEAFF | TGTGCCATCAGTGACCCCGGGGGGGGCGACACTGAAGCTTTCTTT | TRBJ1-1 | TRBV10-3 | 15 | . | .
CASSLGVGDNEQFF | TGTGCCAGCAGCCTCGGGGTCGGCGACAATGAGCAGTTCTTC | TRBJ2-1 | TRBV5-4 | 14 | . | .
CASSEANLRGPYNSPLHF | TGTGCCAGCAGTGAAGCGAATTTACGAGGCCCCTATAATTCACCCCTCCACTTT | TRBJ1-6 | TRBV6-1 | 18 | few | .
CASSVQVITEAFF | TGTGCCAGCAGTGTCCAGGTAATTACTGAAGCTTTCTTT | TRBJ1-1 | TRBV2 | 13 | . | .
CASSESRVGETQYF | TGTGCCAGCAGTGAATCCAGGGTTGGGGAGACCCAGTACTTC | TRBJ2-5 | TRBV2 | 14 | . | .
CASSQDWRAPYNEQFF | TGTGCCAGCAGCCAAGACTGGAGGGCGCCTTACAATGAGCAGTTCTTC | TRBJ2-1 | TRBV3-1/TRBV3-2 | 16 | . | .
CASTWARGNTIYF | TGTGCCAGCACATGGGCCAGGGGAAACACCATATATTTT | TRBJ1-3 | TRBV19 | 13 | . | .
CATSPRAGGRSYNEQFF | TGTGCCACCAGTCCCAGGGCCGGCGGGAGATCTTACAATGAGCAGTTCTTC | TRBJ2-1 | TRBV15 | 17 | . | TRBD2
CASSYPAGTSNQPQHF | TGTGCCAGCAGTTACCCGGCAGGAACCAGCAATCAGCCCCAGCATTTT | TRBJ1-5 | TRBV6-2/TRBV6-3 | 16 | . | .
CASSVSEGASSYEQYF | TGTGCCAGCAGCGTATCCGAGGGGGCTAGTTCCTACGAGCAGTACTTC | TRBJ2-7 | TRBV9 | 16 | . | TRBD1
CASRPQGAGSPLHF | TGTGCCAGCAGACCGCAGGGGGCGGGTTCACCCCTCCACTTT | TRBJ1-6 | TRBV6-5 | 14 | . | TRBD1
CSASSDRGRDTQYF | TGCAGTGCTAGTTCCGACAGGGGGCGAGATACGCAGTATTTT | TRBJ2-3 | TRBV20-1 | 14 | . | TRBD1
CASSPLSSAKGPDWKQFF | TGCGCCAGCAGCCCCCTATCCTCCGCTAAGGGGCCTGATTGGAAGCAGTTCTTC | TRBJ2-1 | TRBV4-3 | 18 | . | .
CASVGSSSYNEQFF | TGTGCCAGTGTCGGGAGCTCCTCCTACAATGAGCAGTTCTTC | TRBJ2-1 | TRBV27 | 14 | . | .
CASSLSGYYGYTF | TGTGCCAGCAGTTTAAGCGGTTACTATGGCTACACCTTC | TRBJ1-2 | TRBV28 | 13 | . | .
CAISQLNTEAFF | TGTGCCATCAGTCAACTAAACACTGAAGCTTTCTTT | TRBJ1-1 | TRBV10-3 | 12 | . | .
CASRGQGTDTQYF | TGCGCCAGCAGAGGACAGGGCACAGATACGCAGTATTTT | TRBJ2-3 | TRBV5-1 | 13 | . | TRBD1
CASSAQVSNQPQHF | TGTGCCAGCAGTGCTCAGGTCAGCAATCAGCCCCAGCATTTT | TRBJ1-5 | TRBV28 | 14 | . | .
CASSLGLGSSYEQYF | TGTGCCAGCAGTCTAGGACTGGGGAGCTCCTACGAGCAGTACTTC | TRBJ2-7 | TRBV7-2 | 15 | . | .
CASSLAAPRADTQYF | TGTGCCAGCAGTTTAGCGGCCCCTCGTGCAGATACGCAGTATTTT | TRBJ2-3 | TRBV2 | 15 | . | .
CASSPPRGGIDEKLFF | TGTGCCAGCAGCCCTCCCCGGGGGGGGATCGATGAAAAACTGTTTTTT | TRBJ1-4 | TRBV7-9 | 16 | . | .
CASSPLDGGAAKNIQYF | TGTGCCAGCTCACCACTGGACGGGGGGGCCGCCAAAAACATTCAGTACTTC | TRBJ2-4 | TRBV18 | 17 | . | TRBD2
CASSQDGTSGFNYNEQFF | TGTGCCAGCAGCCAAGACGGGACTAGCGGTTTTAATTACAATGAGCAGTTCTTC | TRBJ2-1 | TRBV4-2 | 18 | once | TRBD2
CAWSAAQGALEKLFF | TGTGCCTGGAGTGCCGCACAGGGGGCTCTTGAAAAACTGTTTTTT | TRBJ1-4 | TRBV30 | 15 | . | TRBD1
CASSPEGNTEAFF | TGTGCCAGCTCACCAGAGGGGAACACTGAAGCTTTCTTT | TRBJ1-1 | TRBV18 | 13 | . | .
CASSETGRNTGELFF | TGTGCCAGCAGTGAAACAGGGCGGAACACCGGGGAGCTGTTTTTT | TRBJ2-2 | TRBV6-1 | 15 | . | .
CASSYEGVGGNTIYF | TGTGCCAGCAGTTACGAAGGGGTTGGTGGAAACACCATATATTTT | TRBJ1-3 | TRBV6-6 | 15 | once | .
CASSPTLGLFNQPQHF | TGTGCCAGCAGCCCCACCCTAGGACTTTTCAATCAGCCCCAGCATTTT | TRBJ1-5 | TRBV7-8 | 16 | . | .
CASSPVASGAYEQYF | TGTGCCAGCTCACCGGTAGCTAGCGGGGCCTACGAGCAGTACTTC | TRBJ2-7 | TRBV18 | 15 | . | TRBD2
CASSRMGTSASSEQFF | TGTGCCAGCAGCCGCATGGGGACTAGCGCATCGAGTGAGCAGTTCTTC | TRBJ2-1 | TRBV7-3 | 16 | once | TRBD2
CASSLSEGGDYGYTF | TGTGCCAGCAGTTTATCTGAGGGGGGGGACTATGGCTACACCTTC | TRBJ1-2 | TRBV27 | 15 | once | .
CASSLVGHTYEQYF | TGCGCCAGCAGCTTGGTAGGACATACCTACGAGCAGTACTTC | TRBJ2-7 | TRBV5-1 | 14 | . | .
CASSATTGRTYEQYF | TGTGCCAGCTCAGCCACGACGGGAAGAACCTACGAGCAGTACTTC | TRBJ2-7 | TRBV18 | 15 | . | .
CASSLFRNTEAFF | TGTGCCAGCAGTTTATTCCGGAACACTGAAGCTTTCTTT | TRBJ1-1 | TRBV12-3/TRBV12-4 | 13 | . | .
CASSLRSGEGNIQYF | TGTGCCAGCAGCCTTAGATCAGGAGAGGGAAACATTCAGTACTTC | TRBJ2-4 | TRBV11-2 | 15 | . | .
CASTPIGSGNTIYF | TGTGCCAGTACCCCGATCGGCTCTGGAAACACCATATATTTT | TRBJ1-3 | TRBV19 | 14 | . | .
CASSPMGTPKEQYF | TGTGCCAGCAGTCCTATGGGGACTCCCAAGGAGCAGTACTTC | TRBJ2-7 | TRBV27 | 14 | . | .
CASSSVGTGLSTDTQYF | TGTGCCAGCAGCTCCGTCGGGACAGGGCTTAGCACAGATACGCAGTATTTT | TRBJ2-3 | TRBV7-2 | 17 | once | TRBD1
CASRPGTANTEAFF | TGTGCCAGCAGACCCGGGACAGCGAACACTGAAGCTTTCTTT | TRBJ1-1 | TRBV7-2 | 14 | once | TRBD1
CASSLAGDEQYF | TGTGCCAGCAGCTTAGCGGGGGACGAGCAGTACTTC | TRBJ2-7 | TRBV11-2 | 12 | . | .
CASTSPSINEKLFF | TGTGCCAGCACCTCCCCAAGCATTAATGAAAAACTGTTTTTT | TRBJ1-4 | TRBV28 | 14 | once | .
CASTISTWGGSPLHF | TGTGCCAGCACTATATCTACCTGGGGAGGTTCACCCCTCCACTTT | TRBJ1-6 | TRBV7-2 | 15 | . | .
CASSRTVTNTEAFF | TGTGCCAGCAGTCGCACAGTGACGAACACTGAAGCTTTCTTT | TRBJ1-1 | TRBV6-5 | 14 | . | .
CASSVSTSGRADNEQFF | TGTGCCAGCAGCGTCTCGACTAGCGGGAGGGCGGACAATGAGCAGTTCTTC | TRBJ2-1 | TRBV5-4 | 17 | . | TRBD2
CASSKGQMNTEAFF | TGTGCCAGCAGTAAGGGACAGATGAACACTGAAGCTTTCTTT | TRBJ1-1 | TRBV6-5 | 14 | . | TRBD1
CAWSVRTSRGGYQETQYF | TGTGCCTGGAGTGTCCGGACTTCTCGCGGGGGGTATCAAGAGACCCAGTACTTC | TRBJ2-5 | TRBV30 | 18 | . | TRBD2
CATSDGAQETQYF | TGTGCCACCAGTGATGGAGCGCAAGAGACCCAGTACTTC | TRBJ2-5 | TRBV24-1 | 13 | once | .